The TCR beta chain under discussion was sequenced for a study of blood T cells in healthy people across ages. CDR3 size: 14 residues. Germline V gene data show CDR1 as MNHNY and CDR2 as SVGAGI (reference sequence). Through a sample-barcoded 5' primer and a J-beta primer mix, a second PCR was run for roughly 7 to 12 cycles. Each cDNA was tagged by a template-switch adaptor containing 12 random nucleotides. Via MiXCR, TCRdb re-called the 5' RACE reads, giving one row per CDR3 protein. The sample records roughly 860,000 distinct CDR3 sequences, around 68% being singletons. About 10 milliliters of peripheral blood were drawn from each donor into EDTA-treated tubes. Each sample yielded at least 7 million isolated PBMCs.

The sample comprised blood. The TCR originated in a man aged 25 to 40 in good health. The gene calls are TRBV6-6 and TRBJ2-7; TRBD2 matches at 10 bases. The tail of the sequence fits TRBJ2-5 better, so the J call may be wrong. The CDR3 spells CASSVGLADGTQYF. Here the CDR3 DNA reads TGTGCCAGCAGTGTAGGACTAGCGGATGGGACCCAGTACTTC.